This TCR beta chain was observed in a study of cytomegalovirus exposure and HLA in healthy donors. This clone has only a few counts. The CDR3 contains 13 residues. In germline, CDR1 is MGHRA, CDR2 YSYEKL. Unmatched junction bases numbered 3, after V lost 2 bases and J lost 6 bases. Using immunoSEQ multiplex PCR, the repertoire was profiled, and TCRdb retains in-frame clones only, with some absent. The sample carries 90,000 or so clones, about 85% recorded once. Sequenced sample: PBMCs. This chain links TRBV4-1 with TRBJ1-1, with 7 bases aligning to TRBD1. The sequence derives from a young man in good health and CMV-seropositive. This CDR3 is CASSQMTGSEAFF. CDR3 coding DNA: TGCGCCAGCAGCCAAATGACAGGGTCTGAAGCTTTCTTT.